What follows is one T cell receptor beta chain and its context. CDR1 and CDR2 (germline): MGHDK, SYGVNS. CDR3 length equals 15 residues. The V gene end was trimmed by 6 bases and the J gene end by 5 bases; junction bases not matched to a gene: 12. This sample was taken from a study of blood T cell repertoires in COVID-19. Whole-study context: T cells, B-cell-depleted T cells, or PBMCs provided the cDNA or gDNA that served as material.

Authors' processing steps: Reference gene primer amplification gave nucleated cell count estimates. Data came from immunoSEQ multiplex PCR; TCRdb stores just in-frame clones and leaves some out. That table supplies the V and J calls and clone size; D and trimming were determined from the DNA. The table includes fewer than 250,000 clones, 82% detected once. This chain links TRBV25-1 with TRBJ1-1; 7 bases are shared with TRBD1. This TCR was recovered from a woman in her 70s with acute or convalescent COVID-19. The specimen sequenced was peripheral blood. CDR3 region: CASSQTGRLRTEAFF. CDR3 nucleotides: TGTGCCAGCAGCCAGACAGGGAGGTTACGGACTGAAGCTTTCTTT.